Listed here are 16 T cell receptor beta chains from one sample, sequenced in a study of cytomegalovirus exposure and HLA in healthy donors. The PCR made use of 60 Vbeta and 13 Jbeta primers. Clones were read by immunoSEQ multiplex PCR, and TCRdb kept only the in-frame ones, dropping some. Here the sample spans about 76,000 clones, 78% being singletons. Sequencing was performed on PBMCs. These receptors all come from a woman aged 40 to 49 in good health and CMV-seropositive.

The CDR3 nucleotides read TGTGCCAGTAGCTCCCTAGAGGGACAGGTGGACGAGCAGTACTTC. This sequence encodes CASSSLEGQVDEQYF. V and J are TRBV19 and TRBJ2-7; TRBD1 agrees at 8 bases. The CDR3 loop spans 15 amino acids. V dropped 6 bases and J dropped 5; count of bases not matched to a gene: 12. Germline lookup yields CDR1 LNHDA and CDR2 SQIVND (reference sequence).

This clone was counted between two and nine times. This chain connects TRBV6-5 to TRBJ2-7, with D possibly TRBD2 on 6 matching bases. The germline V gene encodes CDR1 MNHEY and CDR2 SVGAGI. The CDR3 consists of 16 residues. The ends were cut back, 0 bases at V and 2 bases at J, with 14 bases in the middle. This CDR3 reads CASSYSMSSETYEQYF. Here the CDR3 DNA reads TGTGCCAGCAGTTACTCGATGTCTAGCGAAACCTACGAGCAGTACTTC.

With regard to this clone: A junction end diverges from the germline sequence, so it may reflect a read error. This chain uses TRBV7-9 with TRBJ2-7; 7 bases are shared with TRBD1. CDR3 length equals 14 residues. Germline V gene data show CDR1 as SEHNR and CDR2 as FQNEAQ (reference sequence). The CDR3, as DNA: TGTTCCAGCAGCTCGACAGGGAACTCCTACGAGCAGTACTTC. The encoded protein is CSSSSTGNSYEQYF.

This chain connects TRBV7-9 to TRBJ1-2; weak D call: TRBD1 (6 bases). The germline gives CDR1 SEHNR, CDR2 FQNEAQ (reference sequence). V lost 1 base, J lost 3 bases, and 9 bases lay in between. This CDR3 is built from 14 residues. The CDR3 DNA is TGTGCCAGCAGCTTAGGCGCAGGGGACTATGGCTACACCTTC. Its protein product is CASSLGAGDYGYTF.

The chain recombines TRBV6-5 with TRBJ1-3, with TRBD1 as a possible D gene (5 bases). The CDR3 runs to 16 residues. Germline CDR1 reads MNHEY; CDR2 reads SVGAGI. Between the trimmed V and J ends, which lost 0 bases and 4 bases, there was a span of 13 bases. The CDR3 DNA follows: TGTGCCAGCAGTTACTCCGGGGGTTGGAGCGGAAACACCATATATTTT. Its translation: CASSYSGGWSGNTIYF.

The V gene is TRBV15, the J gene TRBJ1-1, with 8 positions matching TRBD1. The CDR3 sequence is 16 residues long. V was pared by 0 bases and J by 6 bases, with 9 bases of the junction left unmatched. Germline-derived CDR1 and CDR2 are LNHNV and YYDKDF (reference sequence). DNA of the CDR3: TGTGCCACCAGCAGAGATATGGCAGGGGGCGGAGCTGAAGCTTTCTTT. The encoded protein is CATSRDMAGGGAEAFF. Using reference TRBV15 and TRBJ1-1 for the parts outside the CDR3, the full variable domain is DAMVIQNPRYQVTQFGKPVTLSCSQTLNHNVMYWYQQKSSQAPKLLFHYYDKDFNNEADTPDNFQSRRPNTSFCFLDIRSPGLGDTAMYLCATSRDMAGGGAEAFFGQGTRLTVV.

As DNA, the CDR3 is TGTGCCAGCAGTAAGACTGGCGGGGATACGCAGTATTTT. Protein product: CASSKTGGDTQYF. V usage is TRBV6-1 and J usage is TRBJ2-3; possibly TRBD2 for D (5 bases). Germline-derived CDR1 and CDR2 are MNHNS and SASEGT. The V end was cut by 5 bases, the J end by 6 bases, with 12 bases between. The CDR3 is 13 amino acids.

The CDR3 reads CAWTGGPYERLYF. The DNA of the CDR3 is TGTGCCTGGACGGGGGGCCCCTACGAGCGATTATACTTC. V is TRBV30 and J is TRBJ2-7, with D tentatively TRBD2 (7 bases). CDR1 GTSNPN and CDR2 SVGIG come from the germline V gene (reference sequence). The CDR3 runs 13 residues. V gave up 4 bases and J gave up 13 bases, with 23 bases separating them.

The CDR3 spells CASSRQVQETQYF. DNA for the CDR3: TGTGCCAGCAGCCGACAGGTCCAAGAGACCCAGTACTTC. The rearrangement joins TRBV11-3 to TRBJ2-5; a weak D match, TRBD1 (6 bases). Trimming cost V 5 bases and J 1 base, with 8 bases left between them. This CDR3 region has 13 residues. Looked up from germline, CDR1 is SGHNT and CDR2 is YENEEA. The whole variable domain, remainder taken from reference TRBV11-3 and TRBJ2-5, is EAGVVQSPRYKIIEKKQPVAFWCNPISGHNTLYWYLQNLGQGPELLIRYENEEAVDDSQLPKDRFSAERLKGVDSTLKIQPAELGDSAVYLCASSRQVQETQYFGPGTRLLVL.

The V and J genes are TRBV13 and TRBJ2-2; 8 nucleotides match TRBD1. Per germline, CDR1 PRHDT and CDR2 FYEKMQ (reference sequence). V lost 5 bases and J lost 4; bases outside the gene matches: 0. This CDR3 contains 13 residues. CDR3 coding DNA: TGTGCCAGCAGCGGACAGGGCACCGGGGAGCTGTTTTTT. It specifies CASSGQGTGELFF.

The chain combines TRBV20-1 with TRBJ1-2, with 9 bases matching TRBD1. The V gene's germline CDR1 is DFQATT and CDR2 SNEGSKA (reference sequence). There are 11 residues in the CDR3. The junction had 4 bases not matched to a gene; V was cut back by 4 bases and J by 10 bases. CDR3 nucleotides: TGCAGTGCTACCGACAGGGGGACCTACACCTTC. Translating it yields CSATDRGTYTF.

The chain employs TRBV19 and TRBJ2-7, with TRBD1 as a possible D gene (6 bases). V lost 5 bases, J lost 3 bases, and 8 bases lay in between. This CDR3 comprises 12 residues. The germline gives CDR1 LNHDA, CDR2 SQIVND (reference sequence). DNA of the CDR3: TGTGCCAGTAGTCAGGGGATCTACGAGCAGTACTTC. As protein: CASSQGIYEQYF.

The gene calls are TRBV18 and TRBJ2-7, with a tentative D call TRBD1 (6 bases). With 2 bases removed from V and 7 bases from J, the gap between germline ends came to 9 bases. The CDR3 is 12 residues long. Germline-derived CDR1 and CDR2 are KGHSH and LQKENI. The CDR3: CASSPSGTEQYF. The CDR3 DNA follows: TGTGCCAGCTCACCAAGTGGGACAGAGCAGTACTTC. The complete variable domain, with remaining parts taken from reference TRBV18 and TRBJ2-7, reads NAGVMQNPRHLVRRRGQEARLRCSPMKGHSHVYWYRQLPEEGLKFMVYLQKENIIDESGMPKERFSAEFPKEGPSILRIQQVVRGDSAAYFCASSPSGTEQYFGPGTRLTVT.

The sample holds one count of this clone. The CDR3 bases are TGTGCCAGCAGTGAAGCGCTGCGGGACAGGGGGTACGAGCAGTACTTC. Translation: CASSEALRDRGYEQYF. The chain recombines TRBV2 with TRBJ2-7; 11 nucleotides align to TRBD1. CDR3 length equals 16 residues. CDR1 is SNHLY and CDR2 is FYNNEI in the germline V gene. V dropped 0 bases and J dropped 4; count of bases not matched to a gene: 5. The whole variable domain, remainder taken from reference TRBV2 and TRBJ2-7, is EPEVTQTPSHQVTQMGQEVILRCVPISNHLYFYWYRQILGQKVEFLVSFYNNEISEKSEIFDDQFSVERPDGSNFTLKIRSTKLEDSAMYFCASSEALRDRGYEQYFGPGTRLTVT.

The chain employs TRBV27 and TRBJ2-7; TRBD2 might be the D (5 bases). The V end was cut by 0 bases, the J end by 3 bases, with 15 bases between. The CDR3 covers 16 residues. Germline V CDR1 and CDR2: MNHEY, SMNVEV (reference sequence). CDR3 coding DNA: TGTGCCAGCAGTTTATCCCGTGGAGGAGTCAACTACGAGCAGTACTTC. It encodes CASSLSRGGVNYEQYF.

The genes are TRBV6-5 and TRBJ2-3, with TRBD1 matching over 7 bases. The CDR3 contains 16 residues. Germline values: CDR1 MNHEY, CDR2 SVGAGI. Trimming at V came to 0 bases and at J to 5 bases, leaving 8 bases not matched to a gene. CDR3 bases: TGTGCCAGCAGTTACTCATATAACAGGGGTATAGATACGCAGTATTTT. The encoded protein is CASSYSYNRGIDTQYF.